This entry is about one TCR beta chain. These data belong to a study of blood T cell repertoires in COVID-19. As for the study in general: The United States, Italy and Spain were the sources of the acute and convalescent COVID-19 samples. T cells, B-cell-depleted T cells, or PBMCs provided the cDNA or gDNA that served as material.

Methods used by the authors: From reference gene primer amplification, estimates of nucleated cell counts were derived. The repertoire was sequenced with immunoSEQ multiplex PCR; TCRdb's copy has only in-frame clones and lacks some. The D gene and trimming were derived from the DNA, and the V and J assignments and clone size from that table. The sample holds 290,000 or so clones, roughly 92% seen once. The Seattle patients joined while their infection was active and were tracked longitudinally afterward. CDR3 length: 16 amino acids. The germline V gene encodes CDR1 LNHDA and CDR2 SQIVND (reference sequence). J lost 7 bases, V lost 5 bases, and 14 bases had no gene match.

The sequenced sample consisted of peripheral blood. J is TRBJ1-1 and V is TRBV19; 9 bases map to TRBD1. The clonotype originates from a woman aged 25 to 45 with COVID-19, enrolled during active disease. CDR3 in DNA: TGTGCCAGTAGTCTGTCGGGACAGGGCGTTCACCTTGAAGCTTTCTTT. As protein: CASSLSGQGVHLEAFF.